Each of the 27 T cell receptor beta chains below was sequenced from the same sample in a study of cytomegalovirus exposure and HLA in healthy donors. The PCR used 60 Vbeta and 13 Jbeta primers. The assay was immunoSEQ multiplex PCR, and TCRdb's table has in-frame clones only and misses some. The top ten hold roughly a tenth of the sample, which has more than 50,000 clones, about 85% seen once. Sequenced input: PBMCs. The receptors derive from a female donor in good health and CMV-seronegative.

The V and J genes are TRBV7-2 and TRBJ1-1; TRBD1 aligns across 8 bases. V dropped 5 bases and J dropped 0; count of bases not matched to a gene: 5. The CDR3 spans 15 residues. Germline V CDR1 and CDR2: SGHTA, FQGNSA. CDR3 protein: CASSALTGVNTEAFF. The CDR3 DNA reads TGTGCCAGCAGCGCCTTGACAGGGGTGAACACTGAAGCTTTCTTT.

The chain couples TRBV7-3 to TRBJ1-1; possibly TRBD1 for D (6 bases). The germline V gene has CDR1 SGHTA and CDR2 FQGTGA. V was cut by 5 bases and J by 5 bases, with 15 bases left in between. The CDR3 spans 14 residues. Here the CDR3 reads CASSPTGMVTEAFF. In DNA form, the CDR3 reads TGTGCCAGCAGCCCAACAGGGATGGTTACTGAAGCTTTCTTT.

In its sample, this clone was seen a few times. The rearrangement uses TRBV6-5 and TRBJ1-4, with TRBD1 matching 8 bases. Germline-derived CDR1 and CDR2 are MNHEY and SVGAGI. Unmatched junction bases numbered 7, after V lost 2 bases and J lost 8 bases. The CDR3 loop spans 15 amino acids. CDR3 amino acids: CASSYHTGGREKLFF. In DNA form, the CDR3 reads TGTGCCAGCAGTTACCACACAGGGGGTAGGGAAAAACTGTTTTTT.

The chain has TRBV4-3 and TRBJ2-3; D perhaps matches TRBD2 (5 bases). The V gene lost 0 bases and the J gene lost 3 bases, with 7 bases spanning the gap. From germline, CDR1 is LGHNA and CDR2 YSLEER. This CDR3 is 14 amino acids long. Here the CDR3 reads CASSQDGKTDTQYF. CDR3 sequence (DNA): TGCGCCAGCAGCCAAGACGGGAAAACAGATACGCAGTATTTT.

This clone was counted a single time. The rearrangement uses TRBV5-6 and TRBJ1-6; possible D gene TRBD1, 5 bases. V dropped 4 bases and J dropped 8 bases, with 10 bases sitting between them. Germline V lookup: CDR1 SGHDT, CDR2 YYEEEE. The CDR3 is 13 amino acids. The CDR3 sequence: CASSPGLYSPLHF. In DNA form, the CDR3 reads TGTGCCAGCAGCCCGGGACTTTATTCACCCCTCCACTTT.

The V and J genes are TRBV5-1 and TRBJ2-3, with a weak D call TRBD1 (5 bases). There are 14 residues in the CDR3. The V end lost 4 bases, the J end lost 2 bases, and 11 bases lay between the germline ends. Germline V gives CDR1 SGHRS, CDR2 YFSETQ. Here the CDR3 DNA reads TGCGCCAGCAGCATAGGGGATTACACAGATACGCAGTATTTT. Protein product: CASSIGDYTDTQYF.

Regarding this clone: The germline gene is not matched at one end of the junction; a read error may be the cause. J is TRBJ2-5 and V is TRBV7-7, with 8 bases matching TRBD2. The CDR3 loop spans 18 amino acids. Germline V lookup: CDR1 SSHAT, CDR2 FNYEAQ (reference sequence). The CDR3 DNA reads TGTGCTAGCAGCAAGCGCCCGGGACTAGTGATCACGCAAGAGACCCAGTACTTC. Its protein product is CASSKRPGLVITQETQYF.

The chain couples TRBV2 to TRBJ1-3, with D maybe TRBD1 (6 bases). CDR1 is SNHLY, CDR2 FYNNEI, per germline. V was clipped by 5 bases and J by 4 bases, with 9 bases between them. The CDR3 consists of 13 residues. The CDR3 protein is CASSQGFGNTIYF. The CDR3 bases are TGTGCCAGCAGTCAGGGGTTCGGAAACACCATATATTTT.

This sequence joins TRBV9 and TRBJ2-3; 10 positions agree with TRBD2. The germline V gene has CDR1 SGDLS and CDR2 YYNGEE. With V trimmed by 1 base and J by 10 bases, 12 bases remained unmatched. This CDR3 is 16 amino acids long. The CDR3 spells CASSVMSDSSGSPQYF. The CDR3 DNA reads TGTGCCAGCAGCGTAATGAGTGATTCTAGCGGGAGCCCGCAGTATTTT.

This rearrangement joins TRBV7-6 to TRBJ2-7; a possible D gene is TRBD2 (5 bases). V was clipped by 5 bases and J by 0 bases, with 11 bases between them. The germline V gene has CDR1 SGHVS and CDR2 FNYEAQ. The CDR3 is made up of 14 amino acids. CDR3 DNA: TGTGCCAGCAGCCTCCGGACTGCCTCCTACGAGCAGTACTTC. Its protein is CASSLRTASYEQYF.

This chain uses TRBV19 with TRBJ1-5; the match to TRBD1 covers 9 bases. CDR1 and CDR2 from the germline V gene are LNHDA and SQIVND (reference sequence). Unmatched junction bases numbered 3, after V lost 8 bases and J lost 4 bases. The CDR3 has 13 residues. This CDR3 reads CASGGQGNQPQHF. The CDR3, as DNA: TGTGCCAGTGGGGGACAGGGTAATCAGCCCCAGCATTTT.

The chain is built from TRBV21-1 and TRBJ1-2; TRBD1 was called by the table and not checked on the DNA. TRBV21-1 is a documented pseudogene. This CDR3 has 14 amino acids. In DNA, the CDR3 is TGTGCCAGCAGCAAAGGACGGGACAGTATAGGCTACACCTTC. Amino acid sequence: CASSKGRDSIGYTF.

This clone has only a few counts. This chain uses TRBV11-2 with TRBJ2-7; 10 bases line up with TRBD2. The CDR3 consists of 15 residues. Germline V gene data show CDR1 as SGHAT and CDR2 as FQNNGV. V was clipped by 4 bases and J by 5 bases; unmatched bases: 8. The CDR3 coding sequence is TGTGCCAGCAGCTCAACCGGGACTAGCGCCCACGAGCAGTACTTC. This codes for CASSSTGTSAHEQYF. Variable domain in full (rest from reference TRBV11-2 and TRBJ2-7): EAGVAQSPRYKIIEKRQSVAFWCNPISGHATLYWYQQILGQGPKLLIQFQNNGVVDDSQLPKDRFSAERLKGVDSTLKIQPAKLEDSAVYLCASSSTGTSAHEQYFGPGTRLTVT.

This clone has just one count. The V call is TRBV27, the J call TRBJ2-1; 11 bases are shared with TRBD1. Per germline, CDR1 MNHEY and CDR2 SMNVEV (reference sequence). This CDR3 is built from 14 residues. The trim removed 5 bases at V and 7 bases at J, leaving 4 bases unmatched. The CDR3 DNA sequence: TGTGCCAGCAGTCCCGGGACAGGGGGGAATGAGCAGTTCTTC. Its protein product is CASSPGTGGNEQFF.

CDR3 bases: TGTGCCAGCAGCCAAGTACAACAGGGGGTTAACACCGGGGAGCTGTTTTTT. The encoded protein is CASSQVQQGVNTGELFF. The chain carries TRBV14 and TRBJ2-2, with 8 bases that match TRBD1. The CDR3 consists of 17 residues. J gave up 2 bases and V 1 base, and 6 bases lay outside the gene matches. Germline-derived CDR1 and CDR2 are SGHDN and FVKESK. The full variable domain, its missing parts supplied by reference TRBV14 and TRBJ2-2, is EAGVTQFPSHSVIEKGQTVTLRCDPISGHDNLYWYRRVMGKEIKFLLHFVKESKQDESGMPNNRFLAERTGGTYSTLKVQPAELEDSGVYFCASSQVQQGVNTGELFFGEGSRLTVL.

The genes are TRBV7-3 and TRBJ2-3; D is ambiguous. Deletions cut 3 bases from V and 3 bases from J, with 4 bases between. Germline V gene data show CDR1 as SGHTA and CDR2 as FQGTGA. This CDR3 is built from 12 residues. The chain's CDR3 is CASSFGTDTQYF. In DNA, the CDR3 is TGTGCCAGCAGCTTCGGGACAGATACGCAGTATTTT.

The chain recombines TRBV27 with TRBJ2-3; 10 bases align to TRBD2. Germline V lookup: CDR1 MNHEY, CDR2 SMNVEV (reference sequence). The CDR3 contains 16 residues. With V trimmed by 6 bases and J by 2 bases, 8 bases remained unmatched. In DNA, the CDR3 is TGTGCCAGCAGCCCTGGACTAGCGGAATACACAGATACGCAGTATTTT. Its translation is CASSPGLAEYTDTQYF.

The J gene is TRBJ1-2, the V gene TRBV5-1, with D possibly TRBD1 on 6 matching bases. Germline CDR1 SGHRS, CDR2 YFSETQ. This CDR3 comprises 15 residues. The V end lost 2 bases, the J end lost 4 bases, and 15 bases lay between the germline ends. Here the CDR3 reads CASSLAPGQTYGYTF. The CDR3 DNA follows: TGCGCCAGCAGCTTAGCCCCCGGACAGACCTATGGCTACACCTTC.

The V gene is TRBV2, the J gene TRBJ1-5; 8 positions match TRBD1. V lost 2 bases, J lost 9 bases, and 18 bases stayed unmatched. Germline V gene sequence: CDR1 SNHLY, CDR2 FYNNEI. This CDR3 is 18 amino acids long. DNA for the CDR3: TGTGCCAGCAGTGAAACAGGACAGGGTGGGTATGTAGTTCGGCCCCAGCATTTT. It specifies CASSETGQGGYVVRPQHF.

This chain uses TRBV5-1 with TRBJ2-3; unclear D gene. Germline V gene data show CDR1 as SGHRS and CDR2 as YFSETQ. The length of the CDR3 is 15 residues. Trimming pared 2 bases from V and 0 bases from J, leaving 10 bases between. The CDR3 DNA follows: TGCGCCAGCAGCTTCCGAGATTCTAGCACAGATACGCAGTATTTT. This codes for CASSFRDSSTDTQYF.

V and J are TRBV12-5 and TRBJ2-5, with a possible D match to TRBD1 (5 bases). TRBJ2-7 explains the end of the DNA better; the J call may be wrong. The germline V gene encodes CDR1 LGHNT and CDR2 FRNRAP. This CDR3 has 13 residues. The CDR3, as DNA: TGTGCTAGTGGTTTGGGGCAGGGCCACGAGCAGTACTTC. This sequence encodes CASGLGQGHEQYF.

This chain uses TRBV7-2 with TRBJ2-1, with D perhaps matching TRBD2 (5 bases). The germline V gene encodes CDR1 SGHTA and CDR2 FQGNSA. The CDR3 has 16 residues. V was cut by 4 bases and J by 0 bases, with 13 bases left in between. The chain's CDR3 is CASSSDFWGSYNEQFF. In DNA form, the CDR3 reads TGTGCCAGCAGCTCGGACTTCTGGGGCTCCTACAATGAGCAGTTCTTC.

The CDR3 region has the DNA TGTGCCAGCAGCTTGGTCGGTGCAGTGGGCGAGCAGTACTTC. Translated, it gives CASSLVGAVGEQYF. This chain links TRBV7-3 with TRBJ2-5; D remains unclear. The J call could be wrong; TRBJ2-7 is a better fit for the DNA end. Germline-derived CDR1 and CDR2 are SGHTA and FQGTGA. CDR3 size: 14 residues.

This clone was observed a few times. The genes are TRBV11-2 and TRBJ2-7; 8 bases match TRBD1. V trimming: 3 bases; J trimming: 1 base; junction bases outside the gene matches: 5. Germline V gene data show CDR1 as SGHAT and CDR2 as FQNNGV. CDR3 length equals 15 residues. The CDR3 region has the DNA TGTGCCAGCAGCTTCTTCCAGGGGGCATCCTACGAGCAGTACTTC. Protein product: CASSFFQGASYEQYF. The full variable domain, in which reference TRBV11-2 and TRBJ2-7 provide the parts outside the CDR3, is EAGVAQSPRYKIIEKRQSVAFWCNPISGHATLYWYQQILGQGPKLLIQFQNNGVVDDSQLPKDRFSAERLKGVDSTLKIQPAKLEDSAVYLCASSFFQGASYEQYFGPGTRLTVT.

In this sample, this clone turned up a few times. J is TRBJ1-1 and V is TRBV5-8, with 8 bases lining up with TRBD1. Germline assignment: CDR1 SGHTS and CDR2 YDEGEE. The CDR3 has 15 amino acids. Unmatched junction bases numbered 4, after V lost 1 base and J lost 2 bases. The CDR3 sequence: CASSLLGTGNTEAFF. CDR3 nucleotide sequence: TGTGCCAGCAGCTTGCTCGGGACAGGAAACACTGAAGCTTTCTTT.

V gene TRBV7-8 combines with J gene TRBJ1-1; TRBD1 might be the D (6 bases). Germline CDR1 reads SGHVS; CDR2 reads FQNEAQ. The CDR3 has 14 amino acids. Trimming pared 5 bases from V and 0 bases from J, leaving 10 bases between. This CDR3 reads CASSPRTVNTEAFF. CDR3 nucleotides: TGTGCCAGCAGCCCCCGGACAGTGAACACTGAAGCTTTCTTT. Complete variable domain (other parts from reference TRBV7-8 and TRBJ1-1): GAGVSQSPRYKVAKRGQDVALRCDPISGHVSLFWYQQALGQGPEFLTYFQNEAQLDKSGLPSDRFFAERPEGSVSTLKIQRTQQEDSAVYLCASSPRTVNTEAFFGQGTRLTVV.

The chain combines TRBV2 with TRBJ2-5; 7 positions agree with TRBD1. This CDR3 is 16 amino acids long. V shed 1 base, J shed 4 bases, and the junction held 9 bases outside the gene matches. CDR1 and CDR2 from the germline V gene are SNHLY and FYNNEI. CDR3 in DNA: TGTGCCAGCAGTGAAGTCGAACAGGGGATGGGAGAGACCCAGTACTTC. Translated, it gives CASSEVEQGMGETQYF.